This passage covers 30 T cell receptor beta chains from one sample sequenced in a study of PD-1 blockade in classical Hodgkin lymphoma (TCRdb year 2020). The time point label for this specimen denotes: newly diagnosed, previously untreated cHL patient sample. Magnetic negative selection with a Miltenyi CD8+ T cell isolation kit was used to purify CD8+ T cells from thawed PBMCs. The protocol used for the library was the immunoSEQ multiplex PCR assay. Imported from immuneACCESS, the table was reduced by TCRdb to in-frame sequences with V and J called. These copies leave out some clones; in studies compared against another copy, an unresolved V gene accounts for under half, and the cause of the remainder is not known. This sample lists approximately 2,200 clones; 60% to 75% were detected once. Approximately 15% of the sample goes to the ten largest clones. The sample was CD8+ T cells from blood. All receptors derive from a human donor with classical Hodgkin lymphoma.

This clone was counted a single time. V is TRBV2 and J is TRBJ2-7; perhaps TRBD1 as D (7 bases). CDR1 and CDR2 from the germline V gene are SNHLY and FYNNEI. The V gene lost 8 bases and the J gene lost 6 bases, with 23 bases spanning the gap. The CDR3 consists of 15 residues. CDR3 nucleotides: TGTGCCAGCGGGGGGAGAGGGGGCAGCTTCAGCGAGCAGTACTTC. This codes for CASGGRGGSFSEQYF.

CDR3 bases: TGTGCCAGCTCACTCGGGACAGGGAGCTCCTACGAGCAGTACTTC. Its translation is CASSLGTGSSYEQYF. The chain carries TRBV18 and TRBJ2-7; the match to TRBD1 covers 9 bases. Losses at the gene ends were 4 bases for V and 0 bases for J; bases not matched to a gene: 4. In germline, CDR1 is KGHSH, CDR2 LQKENI. This CDR3 has 15 residues.

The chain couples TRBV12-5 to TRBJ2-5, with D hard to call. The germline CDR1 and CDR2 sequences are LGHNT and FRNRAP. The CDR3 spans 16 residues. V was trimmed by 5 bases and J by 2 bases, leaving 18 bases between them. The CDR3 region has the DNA TGTGCTAGTGGTCCTCGTGGTGGGCAATTACAAGAGACCCAGTACTTC. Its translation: CASGPRGGQLQETQYF.

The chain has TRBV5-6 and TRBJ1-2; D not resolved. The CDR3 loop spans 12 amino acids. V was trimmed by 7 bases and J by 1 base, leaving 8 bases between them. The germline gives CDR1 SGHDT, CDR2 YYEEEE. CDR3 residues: CASRGSNYGYTF. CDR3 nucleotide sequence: TGTGCCAGCCGGGGAAGTAACTATGGCTACACCTTC.

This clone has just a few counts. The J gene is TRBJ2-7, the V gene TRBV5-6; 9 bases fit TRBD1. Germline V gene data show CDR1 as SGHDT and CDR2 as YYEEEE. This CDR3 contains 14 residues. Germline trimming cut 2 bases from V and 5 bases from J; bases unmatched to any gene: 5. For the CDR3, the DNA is TGTGCCAGCAGCTTACAGGGGGCGTGGAACGAGCAGTACTTC. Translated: CASSLQGAWNEQYF.

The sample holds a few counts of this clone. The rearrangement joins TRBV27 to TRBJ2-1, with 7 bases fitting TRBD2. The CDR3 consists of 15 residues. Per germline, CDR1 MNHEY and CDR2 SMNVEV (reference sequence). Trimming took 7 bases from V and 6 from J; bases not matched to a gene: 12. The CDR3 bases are TGTGCCAGCACGGGACTCCCACCGGGGGGCAATGAGCAGTTCTTC. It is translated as CASTGLPPGGNEQFF.

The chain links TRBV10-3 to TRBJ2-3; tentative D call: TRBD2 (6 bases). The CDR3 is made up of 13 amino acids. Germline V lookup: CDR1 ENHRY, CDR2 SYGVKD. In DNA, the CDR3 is TGTGCTATGACCGGGAGAGAAACAGATACGCAGTATTTT. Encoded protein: CAMTGRETDTQYF.

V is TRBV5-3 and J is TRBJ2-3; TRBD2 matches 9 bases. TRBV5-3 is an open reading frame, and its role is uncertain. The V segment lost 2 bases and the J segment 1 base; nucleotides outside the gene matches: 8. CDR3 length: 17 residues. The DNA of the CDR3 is TGTGCCAGAAGCTTTGTGGCGGGAGGGTTAGGCACAGATACGCAGTATTTT. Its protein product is CARSFVAGGLGTDTQYF.

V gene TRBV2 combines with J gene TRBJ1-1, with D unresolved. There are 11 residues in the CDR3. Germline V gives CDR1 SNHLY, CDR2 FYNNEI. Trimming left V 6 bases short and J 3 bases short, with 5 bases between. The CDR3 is CASSPDTEAFF. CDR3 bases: TGTGCCAGCAGCCCCGACACTGAAGCTTTCTTT. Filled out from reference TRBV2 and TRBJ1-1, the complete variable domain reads EPEVTQTPSHQVTQMGQEVILRCVPISNHLYFYWYRQILGQKVEFLVSFYNNEISEKSEIFDDQFSVERPDGSNFTLKIRSTKLEDSAMYFCASSPDTEAFFGQGTRLTVV.

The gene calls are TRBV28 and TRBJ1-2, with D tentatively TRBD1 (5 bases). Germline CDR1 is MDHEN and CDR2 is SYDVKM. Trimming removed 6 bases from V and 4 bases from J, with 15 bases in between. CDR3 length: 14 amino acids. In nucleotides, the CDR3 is TGTGCCAGCAGGACCCAGGGTCCTTTCTATGGCTACACCTTC. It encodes CASRTQGPFYGYTF.

The CDR3 is CASSLEGLPVTGELFF. CDR3 in DNA: TGCGCCAGCAGCTTGGAAGGGCTCCCAGTAACCGGGGAGCTGTTTTTT. The J gene is TRBJ2-2, the V gene TRBV5-1, with D hard to call. The CDR3 contains 16 residues. V dropped 0 bases and J dropped 5 bases, with 14 bases sitting between them. From germline, CDR1 is SGHRS and CDR2 YFSETQ.

Here the CDR3 reads CASSQSSYEQYF. The CDR3 DNA is TGTGCCAGCAGCCAATCCTCCTACGAGCAGTACTTC. The chain recombines TRBV7-1 with TRBJ2-7; D gene ambiguous. TRBV7-1 is filed as an ORF, its function uncertain. The CDR3 is 12 amino acids. V lost 5 bases, J lost 0 bases, and 5 bases lay in between.

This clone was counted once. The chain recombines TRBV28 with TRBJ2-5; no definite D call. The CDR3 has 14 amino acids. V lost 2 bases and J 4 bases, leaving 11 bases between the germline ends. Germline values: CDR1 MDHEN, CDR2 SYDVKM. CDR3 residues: CASSLPIQRETQYF. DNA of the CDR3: TGTGCCAGCAGTTTACCCATCCAAAGAGAGACCCAGTACTTC.

CDR3 loop: CASSPARLAGNEQFF. The CDR3 DNA sequence: TGTGCCAGCTCACCCGCGAGACTAGCGGGAAATGAGCAGTTCTTC. V usage is TRBV18 and J usage is TRBJ2-1; 11 nucleotides line up with TRBD2. Trimming took 3 bases from V and 7 from J; bases not matched to a gene: 5. This CDR3 spans 15 amino acids. Germline lookup yields CDR1 KGHSH and CDR2 LQKENI.

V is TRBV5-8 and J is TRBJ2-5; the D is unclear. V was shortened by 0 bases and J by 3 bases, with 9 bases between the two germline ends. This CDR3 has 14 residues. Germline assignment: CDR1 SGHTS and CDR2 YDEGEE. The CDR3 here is CASSLGQWEETQYF. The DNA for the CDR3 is TGTGCCAGCAGCTTGGGGCAGTGGGAAGAGACCCAGTACTTC.

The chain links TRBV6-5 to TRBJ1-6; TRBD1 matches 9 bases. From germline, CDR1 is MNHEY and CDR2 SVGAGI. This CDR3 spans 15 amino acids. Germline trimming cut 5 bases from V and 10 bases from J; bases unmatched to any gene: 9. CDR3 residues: CASSTTGGIGSPLHF. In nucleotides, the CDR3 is TGTGCCAGCAGTACGACAGGGGGTATAGGCTCACCCCTCCACTTT.

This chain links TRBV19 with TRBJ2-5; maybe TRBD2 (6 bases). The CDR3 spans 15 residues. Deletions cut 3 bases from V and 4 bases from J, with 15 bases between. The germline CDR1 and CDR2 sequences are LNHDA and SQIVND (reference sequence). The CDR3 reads CASSILGLGGETQYF. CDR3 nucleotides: TGTGCCAGTAGTATTCTCGGACTGGGGGGAGAGACCCAGTACTTC. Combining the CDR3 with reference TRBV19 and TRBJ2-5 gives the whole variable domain DGGITQSPKYLFRKEGQNVTLSCEQNLNHDAMYWYRQDPGQGLRLIYYSQIVNDFQKGDIAEGYSVSREKKESFPLTVTSAQKNPTAFYLCASSILGLGGETQYFGPGTRLLVL.

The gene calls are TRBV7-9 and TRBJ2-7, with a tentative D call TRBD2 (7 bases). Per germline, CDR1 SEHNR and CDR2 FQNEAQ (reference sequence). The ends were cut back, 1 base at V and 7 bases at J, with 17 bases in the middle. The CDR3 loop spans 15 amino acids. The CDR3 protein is CASSLEGGDLGEQYF. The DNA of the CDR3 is TGTGCCAGCAGCTTAGAGGGGGGGGACCTAGGAGAGCAGTACTTC.

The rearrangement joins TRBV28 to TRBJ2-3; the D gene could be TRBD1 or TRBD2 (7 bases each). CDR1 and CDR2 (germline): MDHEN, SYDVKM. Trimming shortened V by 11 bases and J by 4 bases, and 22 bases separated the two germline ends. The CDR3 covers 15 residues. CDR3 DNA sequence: TGTGCCTCCGAGGGGGCGGGAGTGGGGGCAGATACGCAGTATTTT. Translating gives CASEGAGVGADTQYF.

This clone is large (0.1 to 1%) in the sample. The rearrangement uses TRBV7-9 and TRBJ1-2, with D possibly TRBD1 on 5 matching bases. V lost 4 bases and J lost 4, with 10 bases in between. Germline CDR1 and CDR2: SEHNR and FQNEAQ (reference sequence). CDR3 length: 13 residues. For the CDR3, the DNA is TGTGCCAGCAGCTCGACAGCCTTCTATGGCTACACCTTC. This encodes CASSSTAFYGYTF. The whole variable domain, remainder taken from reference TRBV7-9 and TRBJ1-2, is DTGVSQNPRHKITKRGQNVTFRCDPISEHNRLYWYRQTLGQGPEFLTYFQNEAQLEKSRLLSDRFSAERPKGSFSTLEIQRTEQGDSAMYLCASSSTAFYGYTFGSGTRLTVV.

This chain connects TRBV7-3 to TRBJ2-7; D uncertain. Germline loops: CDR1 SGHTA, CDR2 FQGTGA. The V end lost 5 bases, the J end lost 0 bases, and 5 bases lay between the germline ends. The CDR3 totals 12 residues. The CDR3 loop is CASSQSSYEQYF. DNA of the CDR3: TGTGCCAGCAGCCAATCCTCCTACGAGCAGTACTTC.

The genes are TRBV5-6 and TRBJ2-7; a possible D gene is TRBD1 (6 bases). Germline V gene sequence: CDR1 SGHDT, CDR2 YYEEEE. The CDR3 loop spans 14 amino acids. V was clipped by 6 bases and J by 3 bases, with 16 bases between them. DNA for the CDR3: TGTGCCAGCACCCAACAGGGAGCCGGCTACGAGCAGTACTTC. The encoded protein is CASTQQGAGYEQYF.

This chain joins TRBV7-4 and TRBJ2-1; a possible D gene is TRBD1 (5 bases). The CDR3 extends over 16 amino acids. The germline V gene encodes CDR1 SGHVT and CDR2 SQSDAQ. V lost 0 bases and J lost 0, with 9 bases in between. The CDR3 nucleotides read TGTGCCAGCAGCTTAGCAGGACAAGGCTCCTACAATGAGCAGTTCTTC. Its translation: CASSLAGQGSYNEQFF.

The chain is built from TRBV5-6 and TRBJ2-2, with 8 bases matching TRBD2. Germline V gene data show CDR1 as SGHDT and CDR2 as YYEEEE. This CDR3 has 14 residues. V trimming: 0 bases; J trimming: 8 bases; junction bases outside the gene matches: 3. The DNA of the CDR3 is TGTGCCAGCAGCTTGGCCCAGCGGGAGGGGGAGCTGTTTTTT. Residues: CASSLAQREGELFF.

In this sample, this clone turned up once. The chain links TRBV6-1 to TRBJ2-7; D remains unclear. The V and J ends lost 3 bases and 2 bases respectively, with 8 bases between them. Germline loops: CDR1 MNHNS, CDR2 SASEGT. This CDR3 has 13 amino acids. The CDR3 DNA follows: TGTGCCAGCAGTGAGAGTACACCCTACGAGCAGTACTTC. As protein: CASSESTPYEQYF.

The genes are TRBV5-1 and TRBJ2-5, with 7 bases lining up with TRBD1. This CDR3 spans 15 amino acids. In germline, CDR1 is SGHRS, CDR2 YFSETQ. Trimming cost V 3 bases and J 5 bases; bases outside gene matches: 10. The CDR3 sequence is CASSWSGGRLETQYF. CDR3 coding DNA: TGCGCCAGCAGCTGGTCAGGGGGTAGGTTGGAGACCCAGTACTTC.

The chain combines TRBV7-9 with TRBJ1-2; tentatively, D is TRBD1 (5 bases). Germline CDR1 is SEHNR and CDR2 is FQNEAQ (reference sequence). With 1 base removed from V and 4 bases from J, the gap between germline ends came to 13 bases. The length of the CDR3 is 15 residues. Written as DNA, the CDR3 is TGTGCCAGCAGCTTAGTGGGGCTCGATGGCTATGGCTACACCTTC. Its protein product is CASSLVGLDGYGYTF. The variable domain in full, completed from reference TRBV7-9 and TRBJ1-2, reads DTGVSQNPRHKITKRGQNVTFRCDPISEHNRLYWYRQTLGQGPEFLTYFQNEAQLEKSRLLSDRFSAERPKGSFSTLEIQRTEQGDSAMYLCASSLVGLDGYGYTFGSGTRLTVV.

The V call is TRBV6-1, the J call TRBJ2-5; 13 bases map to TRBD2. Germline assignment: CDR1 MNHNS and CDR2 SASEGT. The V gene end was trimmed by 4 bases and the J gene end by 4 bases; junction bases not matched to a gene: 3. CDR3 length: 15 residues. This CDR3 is CASSVTSGGGETQYF. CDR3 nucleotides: TGTGCCAGCAGTGTAACTAGCGGGGGGGGAGAGACCCAGTACTTC.

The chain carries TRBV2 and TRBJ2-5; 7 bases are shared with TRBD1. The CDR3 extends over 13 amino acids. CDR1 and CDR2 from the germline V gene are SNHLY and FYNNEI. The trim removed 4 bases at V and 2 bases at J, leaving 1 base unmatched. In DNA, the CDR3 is TGTGCCAGCAGTGGGGACAGTCAAGAGACCCAGTACTTC. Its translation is CASSGDSQETQYF.

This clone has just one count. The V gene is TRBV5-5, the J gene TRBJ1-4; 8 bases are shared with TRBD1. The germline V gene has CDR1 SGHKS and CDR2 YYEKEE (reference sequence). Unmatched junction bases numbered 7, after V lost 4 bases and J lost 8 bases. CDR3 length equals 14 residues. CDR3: CASSPTGAGEKLFF. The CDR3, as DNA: TGTGCCAGCAGCCCGACAGGGGCAGGGGAAAAACTGTTTTTT.